This is a list of T cell receptor beta chains from one sample in a study of cytomegalovirus exposure and HLA in healthy donors. Method: immunoSEQ multiplex PCR; TCRdb's copy keeps in-frame clones and lacks some. The profile shows 55,000 to 70,000 clones, roughly 91% of them singletons. The specimen sequenced was PBMCs. Source of these receptors: a woman aged 25 to 39 in good health and CMV-seronegative. Both conserved end residues are part of each CDR3. The D gene is left open where the match is weak. Some rows have no size entry. The others give once, few or many, or a class for an expanded clone.

j_call d_call v_call clone_size cdr3_nt cdr3_aa
TRBJ2-1 TRBD2 TRBV7-2 NA TGTGCCAGCAGCTCGTCAGGGACTAGCGGGGGCCGGGGTGAGCAGTTCTTC CASSSSGTSGGRGEQFF
TRBJ2-1 TRBD2 TRBV7-3 once TGTGCCAGCAGCTTAGGGGGGACAGGGACTAGCGGGAGCAGAGAGCAGTTCTTC CASSLGGTGTSGSREQFF
TRBJ2-7 TRBD2 TRBV30 once TGTGCCTGGGAGCGGGAGGCGGGCTACGAGCAGTACTTC CAWEREAGYEQYF
TRBJ2-5 NA TRBV7-2 NA TGTGCCAGCAGCCGGACAGACTATCAAGAGACCCAGTACTTC CASSRTDYQETQYF
TRBJ2-2 NA TRBV28 NA TGTGCCAGCATCACTCACAGGGGGGGAACCGGGGAGCTGTTTTTT CASITHRGGTGELFF
TRBJ2-7 TRBD2 TRBV27 NA TGTGCCAGCAGCAGGTTAAGCGGGAGACAATACGAGCAGTACTTC CASSRLSGRQYEQYF
TRBJ2-4 NA TRBV7-2 NA TGTGCCAGCAGAGAACCGGGGAGAGGGAACATTCAGTACTTC CASREPGRGNIQYF
TRBJ2-6 NA TRBV4-1 NA TGCGCCAGCAGCCAAGATTGGCAGGGCGTTGGATCTGGGGCCAACGTCCTGACTTTC CASSQDWQGVGSGANVLTF
TRBJ1-2 NA TRBV28 NA TGTGCCAGCAGTTTCCCGACGGGAGGAAACTATGGCTACACCTTC CASSFPTGGNYGYTF
TRBJ1-1 NA TRBV5-8 NA TGTGCCAGCAGCTTGGCGGGGGGCGGGAGAAACACTGAAGCTTTCTTT CASSLAGGGRNTEAFF
TRBJ2-7 TRBD1 TRBV5-5 NA TGTGCCAGCAACCCGGGACAGGGTTCCAGCGAGCAGTACTTC CASNPGQGSSEQYF
TRBJ2-3 TRBD2 TRBV10-3 NA TGTGCCATTATTCGGCTAGCGGGAGTAGTTTATACAGATACGCAGTATTTT CAIIRLAGVVYTDTQYF
TRBJ2-3 NA TRBV28 NA TGTGCCAGCAGACGGGATTTCAACACAGATACGCAGTATTTT CASRRDFNTDTQYF
TRBJ2-1 TRBD2 TRBV10-2 NA TGCGCCAGCAGTGATTCAGTTAAGCGGGAGCCGGACAATGAGCAGTTCTTC CASSDSVKREPDNEQFF
TRBJ2-7 TRBD2 TRBV10-3 NA TGTGCCATCAGTGAGCCCGGAACTAGCGGATCTCTCGTGCAGTACTTC CAISEPGTSGSLVQYF
TRBJ2-1 TRBD2 TRBV7-6 NA TGTGCCAGCAGGTCCGGACTAGCAGGGTTTGGTGAGCAGTTCTTC CASRSGLAGFGEQFF
TRBJ1-2 NA TRBV28 few TGTGCCAGCAGGAAACAGGGTCAAAGTGGCTACACCTTC CASRKQGQSGYTF
TRBJ2-4 TRBD2 TRBV5-1 NA TGCGCCAGCAGCTTGGGGGGAGGGCAAAACATTCAGTACTTC CASSLGGGQNIQYF
TRBJ1-5 NA TRBV2 NA TGTGCCTGGAAGTGGACAGAAAATCAGCCCCAGCATTTT CAWKWTENQPQHF
TRBJ1-2 NA TRBV29-1 NA TGCAGCGTTGAACGAGGGGGTGTCTATGGCTACACCTTC CSVERGGVYGYTF
TRBJ1-2 NA TRBV10-3 few TGTGCCATCAGTGAAGGTAGAGACAGCTATGGCTACACCTTC CAISEGRDSYGYTF
TRBJ2-3 TRBD2 TRBV4-3 NA TGCGCCAGCAGCCTGAGCGGGAGGGCAAGCACAGATACGCAGTATTTT CASSLSGRASTDTQYF
TRBJ2-5 NA TRBV5-8 NA TGTGCCAGCAGTCGACAGCAAGAGACCCAGTACTTC CASSRQQETQYF
TRBJ2-6 TRBD1 TRBV10-3 NA TGTGCCATCAGTGTCGGGACAGGGGAAGCCGGGGCCAACGTCCTGACTTTC CAISVGTGEAGANVLTF
TRBJ2-3 NA TRBV2 NA TGTGCCAGCAGCCCCCCGGAGGGAACCACAGATACGCAGTATTTT CASSPPEGTTDTQYF
TRBJ2-6 NA TRBV28 NA TGTGCCAGCAGTTCCGGGACAACCTCTGGGGCCAACGTCCTGACTTTC CASSSGTTSGANVLTF
TRBJ2-7 NA TRBV5-1 few TGCGCCAGCAGCTTGGTACAGGGCCTAGCCTACGAGCAGTACTTC CASSLVQGLAYEQYF
TRBJ1-2 NA TRBV18 NA TGTGCCAGCTCACCTGGGCTCTATGGCTACACCTTC CASSPGLYGYTF
TRBJ2-7 NA TRBV7-5 NA TGTGTCAGAAGCTCCCCCTTAGTCGCTTCCTACGAGCAGTACTTC CVRSSPLVASYEQYF
TRBJ2-1 TRBD2 TRBV9 NA TGTGCCAGCAGCGTAAGCGGGGACTCCTACAATGAGCAGTTCTTC CASSVSGDSYNEQFF
TRBJ1-1 NA TRBV7-2 NA TGTGCCAGCAGCTTAGGGTCAGAGAACACTGAAGCTTTCTTT CASSLGSENTEAFF
TRBJ2-4 NA TRBV27 NA TGTGCCAGCAGTAGCACAGGGTCCAAAAACATTCAGTACTTC CASSSTGSKNIQYF
TRBJ1-1 NA TRBV12-5 NA TGTGCTAGTGGCCTCGCGGGCCGGGATTACATTCCGAACACTGAAGCTTTCTTT CASGLAGRDYIPNTEAFF
TRBJ2-7 TRBD1 TRBV7-8 NA TGTGCCAGCAGCCACCGGGGTAGGACAGGGATAACCTACGAGCAGTACTTC CASSHRGRTGITYEQYF
TRBJ2-5 TRBD2 TRBV18 NA TGTGCCAGCTCCCAAACTAGCGGATCGTACCAAGAGACCCAGTACTTC CASSQTSGSYQETQYF
TRBJ1-2 TRBD1 TRBV5-1 NA TGCGCCAGCAGCTTGGGGACAGGAGATTCTAACTATGGCTACACCTTC CASSLGTGDSNYGYTF
TRBJ1-2 TRBD1 TRBV9 NA TGTGCCAGCAGTACCCAGGGGGCCTTACCTCCCAAAGCTAACTATGGCTACACCTTC CASSTQGALPPKANYGYTF
TRBJ2-3 NA TRBV11-2 once TGTGCCAGCAGCTTAGTCTCAGGCTTATACACAGATACGCAGTATTTT CASSLVSGLYTDTQYF
TRBJ2-7 TRBD1 TRBV7-2 NA TGTGCCAGCAGCTGGGACCCGACAGGGAAAATAGACGAGCAGTACTTC CASSWDPTGKIDEQYF
TRBJ2-3 TRBD2 TRBV5-1 NA TGCGCCAGCAGCTTGGAGACTAGCCGAGGTTACGATACGCAGTATTTT CASSLETSRGYDTQYF
TRBJ2-1 TRBD1 TRBV10-1 NA TGCGCCAGCAGTGACCCGGGACAGTCAAGGTCCTACAATGAGCAGTTCTTC CASSDPGQSRSYNEQFF
TRBJ2-1 NA TRBV7-8 NA TGTGCCAGCACCCCGTCACGCGGCTCCTACAATGAGCAGTTCTTC CASTPSRGSYNEQFF
TRBJ1-1 TRBD1 TRBV6-5 NA TGTGCCAGCAGAGTACAGGGGGCTGAAGCTTTCTTT CASRVQGAEAFF
TRBJ1-3 NA TRBV6-5 NA TGTGCCAGCAGTTACTTGAGCTCTGGAAACACCATATATTTT CASSYLSSGNTIYF
TRBJ2-7 TRBD1 TRBV5-1 NA TGCGCCAGCAAGCGGACAGGAGGATCCTACGAGCAGTACTTC CASKRTGGSYEQYF
TRBJ2-3 TRBD2 TRBV30 NA TGTGCCTGGAGTCACGGGGGGGGCGCAGATACGCAGTATTTT CAWSHGGGADTQYF
TRBJ2-3 NA TRBV2 NA TGTGCCAGCAGTACGAGTGGGGCCACAGATACGCAGTATTTT CASSTSGATDTQYF
TRBJ1-5 NA TRBV9 NA TGTGCCAGCAGCGTATCAGGGGACAATCAGCCCCAGCATTTT CASSVSGDNQPQHF
TRBJ1-1 NA TRBV27 NA TGTGCCAGCAGTTTACCCGGAGGGAACACTGAAGCTTTCTTT CASSLPGGNTEAFF
TRBJ2-1 TRBD2 TRBV5-4 NA TGTGCCAGCAGCTTGACTAGCGGGAGGGACAATGAGCAGTTCTTC CASSLTSGRDNEQFF
TRBJ2-1 NA TRBV19 few TGTGCCAGTAGTCAACAGGACGGGAATGAGCAGTTCTTC CASSQQDGNEQFF
TRBJ1-4 TRBD1 TRBV19 NA TGTGCCAGTAGCAGCGGACAGGCGAATGAAAAACTGTTTTTT CASSSGQANEKLFF
TRBJ2-1 TRBD1 TRBV18 NA TGTGCCAGCTCACCACCTACAGGGGCCGACAACAATGAGCAGTTCTTC CASSPPTGADNNEQFF
TRBJ1-1 NA TRBV27 NA TGTGCCAGCAGTTCCGGGAACACTGAAGCTTTCTTT CASSSGNTEAFF
TRBJ1-5 NA TRBV28 NA TGTGCCAGCGCAGAGGGGGTGCAGCCCCAGCATTTT CASAEGVQPQHF